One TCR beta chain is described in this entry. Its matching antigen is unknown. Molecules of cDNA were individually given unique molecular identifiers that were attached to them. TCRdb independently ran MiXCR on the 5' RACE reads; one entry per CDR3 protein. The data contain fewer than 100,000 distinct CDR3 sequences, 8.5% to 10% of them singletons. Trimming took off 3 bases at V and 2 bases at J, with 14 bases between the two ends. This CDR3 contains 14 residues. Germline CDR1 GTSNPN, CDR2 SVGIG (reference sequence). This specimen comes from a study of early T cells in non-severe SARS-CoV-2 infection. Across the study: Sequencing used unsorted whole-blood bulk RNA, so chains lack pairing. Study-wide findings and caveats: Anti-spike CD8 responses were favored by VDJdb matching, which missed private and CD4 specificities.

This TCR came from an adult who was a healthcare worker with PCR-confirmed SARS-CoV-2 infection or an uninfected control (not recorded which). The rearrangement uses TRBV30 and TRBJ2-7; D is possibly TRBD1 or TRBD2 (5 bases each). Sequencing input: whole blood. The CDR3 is CAWSAGTGTYEQYF. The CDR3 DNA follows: TGTGCCTGGAGCGCCGGGACGGGGACCTACGAGCAGTACTTC.